This TCR beta chain was captured by sequencing in a study of naive and memory T cell subsets. An equimolar mix of two oligonucleotides served as the beta constant-region primer for TRBC1 and TRBC2. TCRdb used MiXCR to reprocess the UMI-ligation and nested PCR reads, holding one entry per CDR3 protein. The sample includes some 150,000 distinct CDR3 sequences, about a sixth of them seen just once. V trimming: 8 bases; J trimming: 4 bases; junction bases outside the gene matches: 7. From germline, CDR1 is MNHEY and CDR2 SMNVEV (reference sequence). The CDR3 is made up of 15 amino acids. Separate alpha and beta amplification began at the second PCR step.

The genes are TRBV27 and TRBJ2-2, with TRBD1 identical over 10 bases. This sequence was found in a human donor in good health. The sequencing input was naive CD4+ T cells from blood. The CDR3 coding sequence is TGTGCCAGCTGCCTGGGACAGGGGCGCACCGGGGAGCTGTTTTTT. This sequence encodes CASCLGQGRTGELFF.